This TCR beta chain derives from a study of human T cells and chemical hapten exposure (dated by TCRdb to about 2021). In terms of the full investigation: For sensitization, 2% DPC in acetone was applied to a roughly 2 cm by roughly 2 cm area of upper inner arm skin. Throughout the approximately 24-week study period, patients were also given weekly therapeutic DPC doses on the scalp. Libraries were combined into a pool for sequencing, and differences in TCR yield between samples came mainly from small differences in library volumes within the pool. The study tracked peripheral blood TCR repertoire changes in vivo during primary and secondary sensitization to the hapten diphenylcyclopropenone (DPC) in alopecia patients. Roughly 30 alopecia patients provided blood for TCR sequencing at one to four time points (pre-sensitization, 2, 6 and 24 weeks). The patient cohort, mostly female, included alopecia areata with under or over 50% scalp involvement, alopecia totalis and alopecia universalis. Patch testing on the upper back used Finn chambers containing 0.01% DPC, with scoring done after 6 days according to International Contact Dermatitis Research Group standards. Blood was sampled from patients pre-sensitization (week 0) and at 2, 6 and about 24 weeks after DPC sensitization. The paper as a whole reports these results and caveats: The number of PT1 expanded TCRs positively correlated with patch test score, significant at thresholds 8, 16 and 32 but not 4. Expanded TCRs formed significantly more large CDR3 similarity clusters than pre-sensitization or healthy control sets, consistent with antigen-driven responses. Because every patient had alopecia, a presumed autoimmune disease, the patients' immune response might differ from that of healthy individuals. After repeated subsampling, changes were observed in the strength of the expansion versus patch-test correlation and in the threshold at which the correlation became significant. DPC sensitization did not change the number of TCRs with a frequency above 1 in 1000, and there was no evidence of changes in global repertoire structure.

In the paper's terms, the time point label means: pre-sensitization, week 0. The treatment or condition label on this specimen signifies: therapeutic diphenylcyclopropenone sensitization with weekly scalp DPC. At each patch-test visit, blood was drawn before the patch test was applied. Eligible patients were aged 18 to 70, diagnosed with alopecia, deemed suitable for DPC therapy, and excluded if pregnant. Total RNA was extracted from unfractionated whole blood collected in Tempus Blood RNA tubes. The cysteine opens and the phenylalanine closes a CDR3 of 14 amino acids. Just the 42-base CDR3 DNA is kept, in frame starting at base 1. CDR1 LGHNA and CDR2 YSLEER were looked up in the germline V gene. V sheds 0 bases and J sheds 6 bases, leaving 11 bases between their ends. The library was obtained by RACE. The sequencer listed for this sample is NextSeq 500. During library preparation, unique molecular identifiers were attached to individual cDNA molecules so that TCRs could be counted quantitatively and reproducibly. Each blood RNA sample was used to sequence both TCR alpha and TCR beta chains. In the authors' own workflow: The median number of TCRs per sample was 95,638, ranging from roughly 23,224 to 690,600. V, J and CDR3 annotation of the TCR reads was performed with the Decombinator software suite. To make PS versus PT1 abundance plots, every sample was subsampled to the same number of TCRs (28,000). Expanded TCRs were defined as absent before sensitization and observed at least eight times at the 2-week time point. Starting from the raw public reads, TCRdb applied fastp trimming at Q25, assembled clones with MiXCR and retained in-frame beta chains. Rows are combined by CDR3 protein, so each entry shows the most common genes and DNA. The V and J calls shown here were made by TCRdb, not taken from the authors' results. The sample yields under 90,000 distinct CDR3 sequences; 8% to 10% were counted once. Of the sample, around 4% falls within the top ten clones.

About this clonotype itself: The antigen it binds to is not known. One base away there is no much larger clone; base qualities are not given.

This sequence uses TRBV4-3 and TRBJ1-1, with no confident D gene call. The receptor was derived from a woman aged 35 to 49 with alopecia areata. Some clones in this sample may be carry-over from other donors' samples. Sequenced here: whole blood, sampled in connection with sensitization to the hapten diphenylcyclopropenone (DPC). The encoded CDR3 is CASSQDWGVSEAFF. The nucleotides read TGCGCCAGCAGCCAAGATTGGGGAGTCTCTGAAGCTTTCTTT.